A selection of T cell receptor beta chains follows, all from one sample in a study of beta chain features in type 1 diabetes. The table came from immunoSEQ multiplex PCR; TCRdb's copy has only in-frame clones and leaves some out. In the table there are 250,000 to 350,000 clones, 13% to 15% of which are singletons. The source material was naive CD4+ T cells from blood. The receptors come from a man aged 25 to 40 with type 1 diabetes. CDR3s include the opening cysteine and the closing phenylalanine or tryptophan. D genes are given only for firm matches. Expanded clones are given a class, and other clones once, few, many or no size at all.

CDR3 length	D gene	V gene	clone size	J gene	CDR3 protein	CDR3 DNA
15	.	TRBV7-2	.	TRBJ2-1	CASSFLTFRGNEQFF	TGTGCCAGCAGCTTTCTTACTTTTCGTGGTAATGAGCAGTTCTTC
15	TRBD2	TRBV6-5	.	TRBJ2-2	CASSRLAANTGELFF	TGTGCCAGCAGTCGTCTAGCGGCGAACACCGGGGAGCTGTTTTTT
15	.	TRBV7-2	.	TRBJ2-7	CASSRGRGFIYEQYF	TGTGCCAGCAGCCGAGGTCGGGGGTTCATCTACGAGCAGTACTTC
16	TRBD1	TRBV10-3	few	TRBJ1-1	CAISESAGGLPLGAFF	TGTGCCATCAGTGAGTCGGCAGGGGGTCTTCCTCTGGGAGCTTTCTTT
15	TRBD1	TRBV7-9	.	TRBJ1-1	CASRPDRGRNTEAFF	TGTGCCAGCAGACCGGACAGGGGACGGAACACTGAAGCTTTCTTT
14	TRBD2	TRBV6-5	.	TRBJ2-1	CASSRTSGFNEQFF	TGTGCCAGCAGTAGGACTAGCGGATTCAATGAGCAGTTCTTC
14	TRBD2	TRBV30	few	TRBJ2-1	CAWSKGLAGVEQFF	TGTGCCTGGAGTAAGGGACTAGCGGGAGTAGAGCAGTTCTTC
16	.	TRBV2	.	TRBJ1-1	CASSERQEIMNTEAFF	TGTGCCAGCAGTGAGAGACAGGAGATTATGAACACTGAAGCTTTCTTT
13	.	TRBV30	.	TRBJ2-3	CACNFQGGDTQYF	TGTGCCTGTAACTTTCAGGGTGGAGATACGCAGTATTTT
15	TRBD1	TRBV11-2	few	TRBJ2-7	CASSLGGTGINEQYF	TGTGCCAGCAGCCTAGGAGGGACAGGGATCAACGAGCAGTACTTC
15	TRBD2	TRBV6-4	.	TRBJ2-1	CASTGKREKTNEQFF	TGTGCCAGCACCGGAAAGCGGGAGAAGACCAATGAGCAGTTCTTC
14	TRBD2	TRBV2	.	TRBJ2-1	CASRGLAGGYEQFF	TGTGCCAGCAGGGGACTAGCGGGAGGGTATGAGCAGTTCTTC
16	TRBD2	TRBV18	.	TRBJ2-1	CASSPPGTSSGVEQFF	TGTGCCAGCTCACCACCGGGGACTAGCTCTGGGGTGGAGCAGTTCTTC
18	TRBD2	TRBV4-1	few	TRBJ2-3	CASSQDEREGLGTDTQYF	TGCGCCAGCAGCCAAGACGAGCGGGAGGGCCTCGGCACAGATACGCAGTATTTT
13	TRBD2	TRBV19	.	TRBJ2-5	CASSVAGVETQYF	TGTGCCAGTAGTGTCGCGGGAGTGGAGACCCAGTACTTC
16	.	TRBV14	few	TRBJ1-1	CASSRGTQRGDTEAFF	TGTGCCAGCAGCCGGGGGACACAGAGAGGGGACACTGAAGCTTTCTTT
15	.	TRBV9	few	TRBJ1-2	CASSGQIGVGYGYTF	TGTGCCAGCAGCGGACAGATAGGGGTCGGCTATGGCTACACCTTC
13	.	TRBV30	.	TRBJ1-3	CAWSSTVGNTIYF	TGTGCCTGGAGTTCGACAGTTGGAAACACCATATATTTT
15	TRBD1	TRBV9	.	TRBJ1-2	CASSVRRQGVRGYTF	TGTGCCAGCAGCGTTCGAAGACAGGGGGTTCGTGGCTACACCTTC
15	TRBD1	TRBV6-5	.	TRBJ2-7	CASTGPRQGFDEQYF	TGTGCCAGCACCGGCCCGAGACAGGGATTTGACGAGCAGTACTTC
15	TRBD2	TRBV9	.	TRBJ2-1	CASSTTSGRGNEQFF	TGTGCCAGCAGCACAACTAGCGGGAGAGGCAATGAGCAGTTCTTC
14	.	TRBV18	.	TRBJ2-5	CASSPGEWQETQYF	TGTGCCAGCTCGCCGGGGGAGTGGCAAGAGACCCAGTACTTC
14	.	TRBV30	.	TRBJ1-4	CAWGPGLLGEKLFF	TGTGCCTGGGGGCCGGGACTTTTGGGAGAAAAACTGTTTTTT
13	.	TRBV7-9	few	TRBJ1-3	CASSFGTGNTIYF	TGTGCCAGCAGCTTTGGGACAGGAAACACCATATATTTT
16	TRBD2	TRBV7-9	few	TRBJ2-7	CASSLPGGSGRYEQYF	TGTGCCAGCAGCCTTCCTGGCGGGAGCGGCCGCTACGAGCAGTACTTC
15	.	TRBV10-3	few	TRBJ2-4	CAISDPDGRGIIQYF	TGTGCCATCAGTGATCCGGACGGCAGGGGTATCATTCAGTACTTC
11	.	TRBV2	.	TRBJ1-1	CASLGDTEAFF	TGTGCCAGCTTAGGGGACACTGAAGCTTTCTTT
13	TRBD1	TRBV27	.	TRBJ2-7	CARTGQGTYEQYF	TGTGCCAGGACGGGACAGGGGACCTACGAGCAGTACTTC
11	.	TRBV29-1	few	TRBJ2-4	CSVLGVDIQYF	TGCAGCGTCCTCGGGGTGGACATTCAGTACTTC